The 27 T cell receptor beta chains in this list originate from one sample, sequenced in a study of beta chain features in type 1 diabetes. Study conclusions and caveats: Moderate yet significant TCRB CDR3 shortening was seen in Type 1 diabetes patients in all four CD4+ subsets.

Expressed TCRB transcripts were sequenced, since all the RNA that had been isolated was reverse transcribed. Sequenced by immunoSEQ multiplex PCR; TCRdb stores in-frame clones only, minus some. The sample shows 310,000 or so clones, approximately 16% of them seen only once. These receptors' targets are unknown. Sample: naive CD4+ T cells from blood. The source of these receptors is a young man with type 1 diabetes.

This clone has a handful of counts. The rearrangement uses TRBV15 and TRBJ2-3, with 9 bases matching TRBD2. The CDR3 is made up of 16 amino acids. V lost 0 bases and J lost 5; bases outside the gene matches: 6. The germline CDR1 and CDR2 sequences are LNHNV and YYDKDF (reference sequence). The CDR3 spells CATSRDQAGGKDTQYF. In DNA, the CDR3 is TGTGCCACCAGCAGAGATCAAGCGGGAGGTAAAGATACGCAGTATTTT.

This clone was seen a few times. This sequence joins TRBV20-1 and TRBJ1-1, with D perhaps matching TRBD1 (5 bases). The germline CDR1 and CDR2 sequences are DFQATT and SNEGSKA (reference sequence). This CDR3 is 11 amino acids long. The ends were cut back, 3 bases at V and 8 bases at J, with 10 bases in the middle. This CDR3 reads CSASRQPEAFF. Here the CDR3 DNA reads TGCAGTGCTAGCCGACAGCCGGAAGCTTTCTTT.

In this sample, this clone turned up a few times. This chain uses TRBV29-1 with TRBJ1-1, with D hard to call. Germline lookup yields CDR1 SQVTM and CDR2 ANQGSEA. This CDR3 contains 14 residues. Trimming cost V 4 bases and J 0 bases, with 12 bases left between them. The CDR3 is CSVGGRRVNTEAFF. In DNA form, the CDR3 reads TGCAGCGTTGGGGGTCGGAGGGTGAACACTGAAGCTTTCTTT. Drawing the rest from reference TRBV29-1 and TRBJ1-1, the complete variable domain is SAVISQKPSRDICQRGTSLTIQCQVDSQVTMMFWYRQQPGQSLTLIATANQGSEATYESGFVIDKFPISRPNLTFSTLTVSNMSPEDSSIYLCSVGGRRVNTEAFFGQGTRLTVV.

CDR3 sequence reads: CASSSGGPVDEQYF. The CDR3 DNA reads as TGTGCCAGCAGCTCCGGGGGGCCCGTGGACGAGCAGTACTTC. The chain combines TRBV28 with TRBJ2-7, with D possibly matching TRBD2 (7 bases). Germline V gene lookup returns CDR1 MDHEN and CDR2 SYDVKM. This CDR3 has 14 residues. V shed 6 bases and J shed 5 bases, with 17 bases lying between them.

This clone was recorded a few times. This chain joins TRBV30 and TRBJ1-1; tentatively, D is TRBD1 (5 bases). V was shortened by 2 bases and J by 7 bases, with 23 bases between the two germline ends. The CDR3 has 16 residues. Germline V gene data show CDR1 as GTSNPN and CDR2 as SVGIG (reference sequence). The CDR3 bases are TGTGCCTGGAGTTCCCAGGGTTTGGGGATGTTGCATGAAGCTTTCTTT. Its translation: CAWSSQGLGMLHEAFF.

This clone occurred a few times. The rearrangement joins TRBV28 to TRBJ1-2; weak D call: TRBD1 (5 bases). The CDR3 is made up of 14 amino acids. Germline-derived CDR1 and CDR2 are MDHEN and SYDVKM. The V end was cut by 1 base, the J end by 7 bases, with 13 bases between. This chain's CDR3 is CASSLYPGALGYTF. CDR3 in DNA: TGTGCCAGCAGTTTATACCCTGGGGCCCTTGGCTACACCTTC.

This clone turned up a few times. Since the CDR3 does not end with the conserved phenylalanine or tryptophan, this likely comes from a read error. Because the CDR3's place on the DNA is in doubt, the DNA is left out and the CDR3 is given as listed by TCRdb. V and J are TRBV20-1 and TRBJ2-7; TRBD2 is the table's D call, not checked against the DNA. Counting both end residues, the CDR3 totals 11 amino acids. Germline CDR1 DFQATT, CDR2 SNEGSKA (reference sequence). CDR3 residues: CSASSLGGASL.

The genes are TRBV15 and TRBJ2-7, with 8 bases that match TRBD2. The CDR3 has 13 residues. V trimming: 5 bases; J trimming: 3 bases; junction bases outside the gene matches: 3. Germline V gene data show CDR1 as LNHNV and CDR2 as YYDKDF (reference sequence). CDR3 sequence reads: CATSSGRDYEQYF. The CDR3, as DNA: TGTGCCACCAGCTCCGGGAGGGACTACGAGCAGTACTTC.

The chain links TRBV4-1 to TRBJ2-5, with 13 bases aligning to TRBD2. Trimming at V came to 2 bases and at J to 3 bases, leaving 6 bases not matched to a gene. The CDR3 is made up of 17 amino acids. In germline, CDR1 is MGHRA, CDR2 YSYEKL. The CDR3, as DNA: TGCGCCAGCAGCCAAACGAGGGGGACTAGCGGGAAAGAGACCCAGTACTTC. Translated, it gives CASSQTRGTSGKETQYF.

This clone was seen more than once but under ten times. The CDR3 DNA sequence: TGTGCCATCAGTGACGCCGGGACGCGGGGGGGGAATGAGCAGTTCTTC. Protein: CAISDAGTRGGNEQFF. The chain joins TRBV10-3 to TRBJ2-1; 9 nucleotides match TRBD2. The CDR3 has 16 amino acids. CDR1 is ENHRY, CDR2 SYGVKD, per germline. V lost 3 bases and J lost 7; bases outside the gene matches: 10.

The sample holds a few counts of this clone. The rearrangement links TRBV2 to TRBJ1-3; D remains unclear. CDR1 and CDR2 (germline): SNHLY, FYNNEI. This CDR3 is 12 amino acids long. Deletions cut 2 bases from V and 4 bases from J, with 3 bases between. CDR3 sequence reads: CASSEQGNTIYF. CDR3 in DNA: TGTGCCAGCAGTGAACAAGGAAACACCATATATTTT.

This chain links TRBV5-1 with TRBJ1-1; D not certain. CDR3 length: 13 residues. The germline gives CDR1 SGHRS, CDR2 YFSETQ. Trimming pared 0 bases from V and 4 bases from J, leaving 7 bases between. The CDR3 region has the DNA TGCGCCAGCAGCTTGGTCCCCGGCACTGAAGCTTTCTTT. Translating gives CASSLVPGTEAFF.

This clone has only a few counts. The chain is built from TRBV5-1 and TRBJ2-3, with 8 bases lining up with TRBD1. The CDR3 has 16 residues. Germline trimming cut 1 base from V and 1 base from J; bases unmatched to any gene: 5. Germline assignment: CDR1 SGHRS and CDR2 YFSETQ. The CDR3 here is CASSLPTTGGTDTQYF. CDR3 sequence (DNA): TGCGCCAGCAGCTTGCCAACGACAGGGGGCACAGATACGCAGTATTTT.

This sequence joins TRBV9 and TRBJ2-5; 14 bases map to TRBD2. CDR3 length equals 22 residues. Losses at the gene ends were 5 bases for V and 2 bases for J; bases not matched to a gene: 23. Germline lookup yields CDR1 SGDLS and CDR2 YYNGEE. CDR3 bases: TGTGCCAGCAGTTCTACTTTCCGGGGACTAGCGGGAGAGGGCTTACGGCAAGAGACCCAGTACTTC. Its translation is CASSSTFRGLAGEGLRQETQYF.

This chain uses TRBV29-1 with TRBJ2-5; 7 bases line up with TRBD1. Looked up from germline, CDR1 is SQVTM and CDR2 is ANQGSEA. This CDR3 spans 12 amino acids. V lost 5 bases and J lost 4; bases outside the gene matches: 4. CDR3: CSVRQGRETQYF. CDR3 nucleotide sequence: TGCAGCGTTCGACAGGGAAGAGAGACCCAGTACTTC.

There are a few counts of this clone. This CDR3 reads CASSPRDRGSEAFF. For the CDR3, the DNA is TGTGCCAGCAGCCCCCGGGACAGGGGGTCTGAAGCTTTCTTT. The genes are TRBV7-9 and TRBJ1-1; 11 nucleotides match TRBD1. Germline-derived CDR1 and CDR2 are SEHNR and FQNEAQ (reference sequence). This CDR3 has 14 amino acids. Losses at the gene ends were 5 bases for V and 6 bases for J; bases not matched to a gene: 5.

This rearrangement joins TRBV12-5 to TRBJ1-2; TRBD1 agrees at 7 bases. Germline V gives CDR1 LGHNT, CDR2 FRNRAP. With V trimmed by 1 base and J by 8 bases, 4 bases remained unmatched. The CDR3 has 13 amino acids. CDR3 in DNA: TGTGCTAGTGGTTTGGAGACAGGGATCGGCTACACCTTC. Encoded protein: CASGLETGIGYTF. The full variable domain, its missing parts supplied by reference TRBV12-5 and TRBJ1-2, is DARVTQTPRHKVTEMGQEVTMRCQPILGHNTVFWYRQTMMQGLELLAYFRNRAPLDDSGMPKDRFSAEMPDATLATLKIQPSEPRDSAVYFCASGLETGIGYTFGSGTRLTVV.

V is TRBV6-6 and J is TRBJ1-2; 7 bases map to TRBD1. Looked up from germline, CDR1 is MNHNY and CDR2 is SVGAGI (reference sequence). The CDR3 has 15 amino acids. The V and J ends lost 5 bases and 4 bases, in that order; junction bases with no gene match: 10. The CDR3 DNA sequence: TGTGCCAGCAGTGGGTTAGGGGACAGAGTCTATGGCTACACCTTC. This codes for CASSGLGDRVYGYTF.

The chain uses TRBV7-8 and TRBJ1-1; TRBD1 matches 7 bases. This CDR3 spans 16 amino acids. V was pared by 5 bases and J by 1 base, with 10 bases of the junction left unmatched. Per germline, CDR1 SGHVS and CDR2 FQNEAQ. As DNA, the CDR3 is TGTGCCAGCAGCCAACAGGGGTTGAAAGAGAACACTGAAGCTTTCTTT. Encoded protein: CASSQQGLKENTEAFF. The variable domain in full, with the rest retrieved from reference TRBV7-8 and TRBJ1-1, is GAGVSQSPRYKVAKRGQDVALRCDPISGHVSLFWYQQALGQGPEFLTYFQNEAQLDKSGLPSDRFFAERPEGSVSTLKIQRTQQEDSAVYLCASSQQGLKENTEAFFGQGTRLTVV.

The V and J genes are TRBV11-2 and TRBJ2-7, with TRBD1 identical over 9 bases. CDR1 and CDR2 (germline): SGHAT, FQNNGV. The CDR3 runs to 14 residues. With 2 bases clipped from V and 6 bases from J, the junction kept 5 bases outside the gene matches. In DNA form, the CDR3 reads TGTGCCAGCAGCTTAAGACAGGGGGGAGGCGAGCAGTACTTC. It is translated as CASSLRQGGGEQYF.

This clone was counted a few times. The chain links TRBV29-1 to TRBJ2-3; a possible D gene is TRBD1 (6 bases). The CDR3 runs 15 residues. Germline assignment: CDR1 SQVTM and CDR2 ANQGSEA. Trimming took off 1 base at V and 6 bases at J, with 17 bases between the two ends. The CDR3 nucleotides are TGCAGCGTTGAAGCTGGGACATCCCAAGGTGATACGCAGTATTTT. This encodes CSVEAGTSQGDTQYF.

The chain recombines TRBV5-1 with TRBJ2-7; 11 bases match TRBD2. CDR3 length equals 14 residues. Losses at the gene ends were 4 bases for V and 6 bases for J; bases not matched to a gene: 6. The V gene's germline CDR1 is SGHRS and CDR2 YFSETQ. The CDR3, as DNA: TGCGCCAGCAGCATGACTAGCGGGGCCCTCGAGCAGTACTTC. It codes for CASSMTSGALEQYF.

In this sample, this clone turned up a few times. The chain combines TRBV7-2 with TRBJ2-7, with D tentatively TRBD2 (6 bases). In germline, CDR1 is SGHTA, CDR2 FQGNSA. Trimming stripped 5 bases from V and 0 bases from J, with 14 bases between. The CDR3 has 15 amino acids. CDR3 loop: CASSPISGSSYEQYF. The CDR3 DNA reads TGTGCCAGCAGCCCCATTAGCGGAAGCTCCTACGAGCAGTACTTC.

The J gene is TRBJ1-5, the V gene TRBV2; D gene ambiguous. The CDR3 extends over 14 amino acids. Germline V gene sequence: CDR1 SNHLY, CDR2 FYNNEI. Trimming took 4 bases from V and 0 from J, leaving 7 bases between them. The CDR3 region has the DNA TGTGCCAGCAGTGGGACTTATAGCAATCAGCCCCAGCATTTT. Its translation: CASSGTYSNQPQHF.

The chain has TRBV28 and TRBJ1-2; 9 nucleotides match TRBD1. The germline V gene encodes CDR1 MDHEN and CDR2 SYDVKM. The CDR3 runs to 12 residues. Trimming took 10 bases from V and 6 from J; bases not matched to a gene: 6. Here the CDR3 reads CATVTGGNGYTF. The DNA of the CDR3 is TGTGCCACCGTAACAGGGGGCAATGGCTACACCTTC.

The rearrangement joins TRBV14 to TRBJ2-7; no clear D gene. CDR1 is SGHDN, CDR2 FVKESK, per germline. V dropped 3 bases and J dropped 0 bases, with 15 bases sitting between them. CDR3 length equals 16 residues. The CDR3 loop reads CASSHARWRTSYEQYF. CDR3 bases: TGTGCCAGCAGCCACGCCCGGTGGAGAACCTCCTACGAGCAGTACTTC.

The rearrangement uses TRBV5-4 and TRBJ2-7; 9 positions match TRBD2. Trimming took 1 base from V and 0 from J; bases not matched to a gene: 11. There are 18 residues in the CDR3. The germline gives CDR1 SGHNT, CDR2 YYREEE (reference sequence). The CDR3: CASSLIYGLAGTSYEQYF. In DNA form, the CDR3 reads TGTGCCAGCAGCTTGATTTATGGTCTAGCGGGGACCTCCTACGAGCAGTACTTC.